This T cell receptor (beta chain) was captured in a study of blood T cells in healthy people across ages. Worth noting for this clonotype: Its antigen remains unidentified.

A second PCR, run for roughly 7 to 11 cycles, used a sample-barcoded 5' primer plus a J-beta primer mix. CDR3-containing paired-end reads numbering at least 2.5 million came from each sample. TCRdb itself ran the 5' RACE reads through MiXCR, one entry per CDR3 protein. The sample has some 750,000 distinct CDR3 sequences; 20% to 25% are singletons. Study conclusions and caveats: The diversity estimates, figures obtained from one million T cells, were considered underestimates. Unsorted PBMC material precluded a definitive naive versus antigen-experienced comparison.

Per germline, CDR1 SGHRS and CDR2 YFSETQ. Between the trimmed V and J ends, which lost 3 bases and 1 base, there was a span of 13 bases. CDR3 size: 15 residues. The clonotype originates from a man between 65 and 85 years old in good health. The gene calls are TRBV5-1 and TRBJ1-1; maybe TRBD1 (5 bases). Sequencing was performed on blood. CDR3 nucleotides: TGCGCCAGCAGCTGGGGGGTGGCTCCGAACACTGAAGCTTTCTTT. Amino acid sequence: CASSWGVAPNTEAFF. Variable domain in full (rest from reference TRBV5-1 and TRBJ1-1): KAGVTQTPRYLIKTRGQQVTLSCSPISGHRSVSWYQQTPGQGLQFLFEYFSETQRNKGNFPGRFSGRQFSNSRSEMNVSTLELGDSALYLCASSWGVAPNTEAFFGQGTRLTVV.